The 14 T cell receptor beta chains below all came from one sample that was sequenced in a study of T cell changes during pregnancy in multiple sclerosis. Repertoires were generated with immunoSEQ multiplex PCR, while TCRdb's copy carries only in-frame clones and drops some. Seen here are around 40,000 clones, about 91% observed once, and the top ten hold less than 0.8%. Sequencing was performed on CD4+ T cells from peripheral blood mononuclear cells, taken in the third trimester of pregnancy. The receptor set was obtained from a female donor with multiple sclerosis, enrolled in a pregnancy study.

V is TRBV6-5 and J is TRBJ1-5; no clear D gene. Trimming took 6 bases from V and 2 from J, leaving 5 bases between them. CDR3 length: 12 residues. The germline CDR1 and CDR2 sequences are MNHEY and SVGAGI. The CDR3 region is CASRRGNQPQHF. CDR3 nucleotide sequence: TGTGCCAGCAGGAGAGGCAATCAGCCCCAGCATTTT.

V and J are TRBV6-1 and TRBJ2-5, with D tentatively TRBD2 (6 bases). The CDR3 runs to 14 residues. Trimming stripped 7 bases from V and 1 base from J, with 13 bases between. CDR1 is MNHNS, CDR2 SASEGT, per germline. CDR3 in amino acids: CASTAQRVQETQYF. The CDR3 DNA reads as TGTGCCAGCACTGCCCAGCGGGTCCAAGAGACCCAGTACTTC.

This sequence joins TRBV29-1 and TRBJ2-5, with D perhaps matching TRBD2 (5 bases). V was shortened by 7 bases and J by 5 bases, with 14 bases between the two germline ends. Per the germline V gene, CDR1 is SQVTM and CDR2 is ANQGSEA. The CDR3 totals 12 residues. The CDR3 sequence: CSEVDGGETQYF. In nucleotides, the CDR3 is TGCAGCGAGGTGGACGGCGGGGAGACCCAGTACTTC. Using reference TRBV29-1 and TRBJ2-5 for the parts outside the CDR3, the full variable domain is SAVISQKPSRDICQRGTSLTIQCQVDSQVTMMFWYRQQPGQSLTLIATANQGSEATYESGFVIDKFPISRPNLTFSTLTVSNMSPEDSSIYLCSEVDGGETQYFGPGTRLLVL.

The gene calls are TRBV30 and TRBJ1-4; TRBD1 might be the D (5 bases). Trimming stripped 8 bases from V and 7 bases from J, with 17 bases between. The germline V gene has CDR1 GTSNPN and CDR2 SVGIG (reference sequence). The CDR3 totals 13 residues. The CDR3 region has the DNA TGTGCCGTACAATCAGGGTATAGTGAAAAACTGTTTTTT. Amino acids: CAVQSGYSEKLFF.

This sequence joins TRBV4-3 and TRBJ2-1, with 15 bases matching TRBD2. The ends lost 0 bases at V and 0 bases at J; junction bases unmatched: 3. This CDR3 is 19 amino acids long. Germline V gene data show CDR1 as LGHNA and CDR2 as YSLEER. The CDR3 loop reads CASSQDVGLAGGSYNEQFF. CDR3 in DNA: TGCGCCAGCAGCCAAGATGTGGGACTAGCGGGAGGCTCCTACAATGAGCAGTTCTTC.

DNA of the CDR3: TGTGCCAGCTCACCTACGCAGGGGGAGACCCAGTACTTC. This codes for CASSPTQGETQYF. The J gene is TRBJ2-5, the V gene TRBV18, with D perhaps TRBD1 (6 bases). Germline CDR1 is KGHSH and CDR2 is LQKENI. This CDR3 has 13 residues. V lost 3 bases and J lost 5, with 10 bases in between.

This chain uses TRBV25-1 with TRBJ1-1; D ambiguous. V was pared by 3 bases and J by 0 bases, with 11 bases between. Per germline, CDR1 MGHDK and CDR2 SYGVNS. The CDR3 runs to 15 residues. This CDR3 reads CASSDPSSVNTEAFF. The CDR3 region has the DNA TGTGCCAGCAGTGACCCATCGTCAGTGAACACTGAAGCTTTCTTT.

The gene calls are TRBV7-2 and TRBJ2-3; a weak D match, TRBD1 (5 bases). Trimming left V 1 base short and J 4 bases short, with 12 bases between. The CDR3 runs to 15 residues. CDR1 and CDR2 (germline): SGHTA, FQGNSA. CDR3 sequence reads: CASSLEPRVSDTQYF. DNA for the CDR3: TGTGCCAGCAGCTTAGAACCCAGGGTTTCAGATACGCAGTATTTT.

The chain carries TRBV5-1 and TRBJ2-3; D is possibly TRBD1 (7 bases). V lost 2 bases and J lost 2, with 15 bases in between. Germline CDR1 is SGHRS and CDR2 is YFSETQ. The length of the CDR3 is 16 residues. The CDR3 reads CASSFIAGQNTDTQYF. In DNA, the CDR3 is TGCGCCAGCAGCTTTATTGCGGGACAGAACACAGATACGCAGTATTTT.

The rearrangement joins TRBV7-2 to TRBJ1-1; TRBD1 matches at 7 bases. The germline V gene encodes CDR1 SGHTA and CDR2 FQGNSA. V dropped 7 bases and J dropped 1; count of bases not matched to a gene: 6. The CDR3 contains 14 residues. The CDR3 protein is CASNQNRGNTEAFF. CDR3 bases: TGTGCCAGCAACCAAAACAGGGGGAACACTGAAGCTTTCTTT.

V usage is TRBV5-1 and J usage is TRBJ2-5; 8 positions agree with TRBD1. The CDR3 loop spans 15 amino acids. J was trimmed by 4 bases and V by 0 bases; bases with no gene match: 5. Germline CDR1 SGHRS, CDR2 YFSETQ. In DNA form, the CDR3 reads TGCGCCAGCAGCTTGGTGGCAGGGGGCACAGAGACCCAGTACTTC. Residues: CASSLVAGGTETQYF.

The chain recombines TRBV4-3 with TRBJ1-1; D ambiguous. V was shortened by 0 bases and J by 1 base, with 6 bases between the two germline ends. The length of the CDR3 is 14 residues. CDR1 is LGHNA, CDR2 YSLEER, per germline. CDR3 coding DNA: TGCGCCAGCAGCCAAGAGAGTTCGAACACTGAAGCTTTCTTT. Its protein is CASSQESSNTEAFF.

The chain carries TRBV5-4 and TRBJ2-4; 8 positions match TRBD1. The CDR3 has 15 amino acids. Per the germline V gene, CDR1 is SGHNT and CDR2 is YYREEE (reference sequence). V trimming: 3 bases; J trimming: 5 bases; junction bases outside the gene matches: 7. CDR3 nucleotides: TGTGCCAGCAGCTCTCCAGGGGGCGCAGAAAACATTCAGTACTTC. Its translation: CASSSPGGAENIQYF.

This chain joins TRBV28 and TRBJ2-7; 9 nucleotides match TRBD1. This CDR3 comprises 18 residues. V dropped 5 bases and J dropped 3; count of bases not matched to a gene: 17. The V gene's germline CDR1 is MDHEN and CDR2 SYDVKM. DNA for the CDR3: TGTGCCAGCAGTCCCGCGGGACAGGGTAGTCCTCTTAACTACGAGCAGTACTTC. Translated: CASSPAGQGSPLNYEQYF.